Listed here are 3 T cell receptor beta chains from one sample, sequenced in a study of graft-versus-host responses after intestinal transplantation. Here immunoSEQ multiplex PCR was the method, and the copy in TCRdb shows in-frame clones only, minus some. The sample records around 90,000 clones, about nine tenths being singletons. These receptors have no identified antigens. Sequencing was performed on unstimulated CD4+ T cells sorted from spleen or lymph node cells, taken before intestinal transplant. The receptor source for this set is a human donor who received an intestinal transplant.

The chain has TRBV5-1 and TRBJ2-1; 11 bases align to TRBD1. Looked up from germline, CDR1 is SGHRS and CDR2 is YFSETQ. V shed 3 bases and J 9 bases; nucleotides not matched to a gene: 11. This CDR3 region has 16 residues. The CDR3: CASSWTGGDSSGEQFF. For the CDR3, the DNA is TGCGCCAGCAGCTGGACAGGGGGCGACTCTTCTGGTGAGCAGTTCTTC.

This clone was found once. This sequence joins TRBV11-2 and TRBJ2-5; 7 nucleotides match TRBD2. TRBJ2-7 matches the DNA end more closely, so the J call is doubtful. The CDR3 extends over 14 amino acids. Germline V gene data show CDR1 as SGHAT and CDR2 as FQNNGV. The CDR3 DNA reads TGTGCCAGCAGCTTCGATGGGGGGGACTACGAGCAGTACTTC. This translates into CASSFDGGDYEQYF.

This rearrangement joins TRBV29-1 to TRBJ2-7; D unresolved. Germline-derived CDR1 and CDR2 are SQVTM and ANQGSEA. The CDR3 length is 12 residues. V lost 0 bases to trimming and J lost 6 bases, with 9 bases between them. The CDR3: CSVEEKGFEQYF. In DNA form, the CDR3 reads TGCAGCGTTGAAGAAAAGGGTTTCGAGCAGTACTTC.